Below are 32 T cell receptor beta chains sequenced from a single sample in a study of chemoradiotherapy in HPV16-positive cancers. Assay: immunoSEQ multiplex PCR; the TCRdb copy retains only in-frame clones and omits some. The sample records 35,000 to 45,000 clones, around 76% being singletons. Sequences were derived from blood, sampled from a patient who underwent chemoradiotherapy. The receptors stem from a human donor with HPV-associated anogenital cancer.

The rearrangement links TRBV7-3 to TRBJ2-2; D call uncertain. Trimming took 5 bases from V and 4 from J, leaving 14 bases between them. Germline CDR1 reads SGHTA; CDR2 reads FQGTGA. The CDR3 is 15 residues long. In DNA form, the CDR3 reads TGTGCCAGCAGCCCTATGATGTTGGGCACCGGGGAGCTGTTTTTT. Translation: CASSPMMLGTGELFF. The full variable domain, rest sourced from reference TRBV7-3 and TRBJ2-2, is GAGVSQTPSNKVTEKGKYVELRCDPISGHTALYWYRQSLGQGPEFLIYFQGTGAADDSGLPNDRFFAVRPEGSVSTLKIQRTERGDSAVYLCASSPMMLGTGELFFGEGSRLTVL.

The V call is TRBV12-2, the J call TRBJ1-6. TRBV12-2 is recorded as a pseudogene. The CDR3 is 16 residues long. CDR3 region: CASRLPPWHGNSPLHF. CDR3 coding DNA: TGTGCAAGTCGCTTACCCCCCTGGCACGGTAATTCACCCCTCCACTTT.

V and J are TRBV6-4 and TRBJ1-1; tentatively, D is TRBD1 (5 bases). Looked up from germline, CDR1 is MRHNA and CDR2 is SNTAGT. V was trimmed by 3 bases and J by 1 base, leaving 15 bases between them. The CDR3 consists of 16 residues. The CDR3: CASSERWGRANTEAFF. CDR3 DNA sequence: TGTGCCAGCAGTGAGAGGTGGGGACGGGCGAACACTGAAGCTTTCTTT.

This clone was seen a few times. The V call is TRBV6-6, the J call TRBJ1-5; maybe TRBD1 (6 bases). Germline-derived CDR1 and CDR2 are MNHNY and SVGAGI (reference sequence). Trimming pared 5 bases from V and 8 bases from J, leaving 16 bases between. The CDR3 consists of 14 residues. The CDR3 here is CASSLPGVSEPQHF. The CDR3 nucleotides are TGTGCCAGCAGTCTTCCAGGGGTTAGCGAGCCCCAGCATTTT.

In its sample, this clone was seen a few times. The V gene is TRBV5-4, the J gene TRBJ2-2; 11 bases are a match to TRBD2. J gave up 0 bases and V 3 bases, and 4 bases lay outside the gene matches. CDR3 length: 17 amino acids. The germline gives CDR1 SGHNT, CDR2 YYREEE (reference sequence). The CDR3 sequence is CASSSSGLAANTGELFF. The DNA for the CDR3 is TGTGCCAGCAGCTCGTCGGGACTAGCGGCGAACACCGGGGAGCTGTTTTTT.

V is TRBV9 and J is TRBJ2-4, with 7 bases that match TRBD1. Germline CDR1 and CDR2: SGDLS and YYNGEE. The CDR3 has 17 amino acids. The V gene end was trimmed by 4 bases and the J gene end by 0 bases; junction bases not matched to a gene: 10. This CDR3 reads CASSPRDSGEAKNIQYF. The CDR3 DNA reads TGTGCCAGCAGCCCACGGGACAGTGGAGAAGCCAAAAACATTCAGTACTTC.

A single count supports this clone. The rearrangement joins TRBV7-9 to TRBJ2-3; 11 positions agree with TRBD2. Losses at the gene ends were 11 bases for V and 0 bases for J; bases not matched to a gene: 4. Germline CDR1 and CDR2: SEHNR and FQNEAQ (reference sequence). There are 14 residues in the CDR3. The chain's CDR3 is CAVRLAGSTDTQYF. The CDR3 nucleotides are TGTGCCGTGAGACTAGCGGGAAGCACAGATACGCAGTATTTT.

In this sample, this clone turned up a few times. The rearrangement links TRBV18 to TRBJ1-6; D is perhaps TRBD1 (6 bases). Germline values: CDR1 KGHSH, CDR2 LQKENI. Trimming removed 3 bases at V and 7 bases at J, with 10 bases between. The CDR3 runs 14 residues. The CDR3 region has the DNA TGTGCCAGCTCACCCACAGGGTGGAATTCACCCCTCCACTTT. Amino acid sequence: CASSPTGWNSPLHF.

This clone came up a few times. This sequence joins TRBV5-4 and TRBJ1-3; TRBD1 agrees at 7 bases. This CDR3 region has 14 residues. The germline V gene encodes CDR1 SGHNT and CDR2 YYREEE (reference sequence). V lost 4 bases to trimming and J lost 4 bases; unmatched junction nucleotides: 5. The CDR3 sequence: CASSKGGQGNTIYF. The CDR3 region has the DNA TGTGCCAGCAGCAAGGGGGGACAGGGAAACACCATATATTTT.

This clone was detected a few times. The genes are TRBV5-5 and TRBJ1-5, with 9 nucleotides matching TRBD1. CDR1 and CDR2 (germline): SGHKS, YYEKEE (reference sequence). The V gene end was trimmed by 4 bases and the J gene end by 7 bases; junction bases not matched to a gene: 9. CDR3 length equals 15 residues. The CDR3 loop reads CASSRTGEEDQPQHF. CDR3 bases: TGTGCCAGCAGCAGGACAGGGGAGGAGGACCAGCCCCAGCATTTT.

Concerning this clone: The sample holds other DNA sequences that translate to the same CDR3. The chain has TRBV18 and TRBJ2-3; D gene uncertain. This CDR3 has 12 residues. V lost 2 bases, J lost 2 bases, and 2 bases lay in between. CDR1 and CDR2 from the germline V gene are KGHSH and LQKENI. CDR3 amino acids: CASSPSTDTQYF. The DNA for the CDR3 is TGTGCCAGCTCACCATCCACAGATACGCAGTATTTT.

The chain has TRBV6-7 and TRBJ1-5, with TRBD1 identical over 9 bases. TRBV6-7 is recorded as an ORF, its role being uncertain. This CDR3 is 14 amino acids long. V lost 5 bases and J lost 4; bases outside the gene matches: 3. The DNA of the CDR3 is TGTGCCAGCAGTGGGACAGGGAGGAATCAGCCCCAGCATTTT. This codes for CASSGTGRNQPQHF.

About this clone itself: One end of the junction varies from germline; a read error may be responsible. This rearrangement joins TRBV10-3 to TRBJ1-2, with TRBD1 matching 7 bases. Germline lookup yields CDR1 ENHRY and CDR2 SYGVKD. This CDR3 is 12 amino acids long. The CDR3 protein is CAISESTGTGFF. The CDR3 DNA reads as TGTGCCATCAGTGAGTCGACAGGGACGGGGTTTTTC.

This chain links TRBV6-1 with TRBJ2-3, with a tentative D call TRBD1 (6 bases). Germline assignment: CDR1 MNHNS and CDR2 SASEGT. V was trimmed by 7 bases and J by 0 bases, leaving 14 bases between them. The CDR3 sequence is 15 residues long. In DNA form, the CDR3 reads TGTGCCAGCATTAGAACGGGACAAAGCACAGATACGCAGTATTTT. The encoded protein is CASIRTGQSTDTQYF.

The chain couples TRBV9 to TRBJ1-2; D ambiguous. The CDR3 sequence is 14 residues long. V was pared by 4 bases and J by 4 bases, with 14 bases between. The germline V gene encodes CDR1 SGDLS and CDR2 YYNGEE. The CDR3 loop is CASSPADWIYGYTF. The CDR3 DNA reads as TGTGCCAGCAGCCCGGCGGACTGGATCTATGGCTACACCTTC.

The rearrangement uses TRBV30 and TRBJ2-7; 7 nucleotides agree with TRBD1. V lost 3 bases, J lost 6 bases, and 8 bases stayed unmatched. CDR1 GTSNPN and CDR2 SVGIG come from the germline V gene (reference sequence). The CDR3 is 13 amino acids. The CDR3 DNA reads as TGTGCCTGGAGATACCAGGGGGACGGCGAGCAGTACTTC. This encodes CAWRYQGDGEQYF.

The CDR3 sequence: CASSFEMNTEAFF. In DNA, the CDR3 is TGCGCCAGCAGCTTTGAAATGAACACTGAAGCTTTCTTT. The V gene is TRBV5-1, the J gene TRBJ1-1; the D is unclear. V lost 2 bases to trimming and J lost 0 bases, with 5 bases between them. Per germline, CDR1 SGHRS and CDR2 YFSETQ. This CDR3 region has 13 residues.

This chain links TRBV10-3 with TRBJ2-7; 7 bases agree with TRBD1. J was trimmed by 1 base and V by 10 bases; bases with no gene match: 7. This CDR3 is 13 amino acids long. In germline, CDR1 is ENHRY, CDR2 SYGVKD. The CDR3 nucleotides are TGTGCCACAGGACAGGACATTTCCTACGAGCAGTACTTC. Residues: CATGQDISYEQYF.

This clone was seen just once. The chain has TRBV14 and TRBJ2-6, with 9 bases that match TRBD1. The CDR3 totals 20 residues. V lost 3 bases, J lost 4 bases, and 16 bases stayed unmatched. Germline CDR1 and CDR2: SGHDN and FVKESK. The CDR3 is CASSHLLGTGRVTGANVLTF. Here the CDR3 DNA reads TGTGCCAGCAGCCACCTCCTCGGGACAGGGAGAGTGACAGGGGCCAACGTCCTGACTTTC.

V usage is TRBV27 and J usage is TRBJ1-2, with 8 bases identical to TRBD1. This CDR3 is 14 amino acids long. Per the germline V gene, CDR1 is MNHEY and CDR2 is SMNVEV (reference sequence). J was trimmed by 8 bases and V by 5 bases; bases with no gene match: 10. For the CDR3, the DNA is TGTGCCAGCAGTGGACAGGGAATGAATATAGGCTACACCTTC. As protein: CASSGQGMNIGYTF.

This rearrangement joins TRBV18 to TRBJ2-7; no clear D gene. Germline loops: CDR1 KGHSH, CDR2 LQKENI. The CDR3 contains 13 residues. Trimming pared 3 bases from V and 1 base from J, leaving 7 bases between. The DNA for the CDR3 is TGTGCCAGCTCACCTGGAGAGTCCTACGAGCAGTACTTC. This encodes CASSPGESYEQYF.

J is TRBJ1-2 and V is TRBV10-2; D may be TRBD1 (5 bases). V lost 3 bases to trimming and J lost 6 bases, with 14 bases between them. The V gene's germline CDR1 is WSHSY and CDR2 SAAADI. This CDR3 has 14 residues. CDR3 bases: TGCGCCAGCAGTGATTACCAGGGTGGCGATGGCTACACCTTC. This codes for CASSDYQGGDGYTF.

The rearrangement uses TRBV29-1 and TRBJ2-2, with a tentative D call TRBD1 (6 bases). There are 15 residues in the CDR3. From germline, CDR1 is SQVTM and CDR2 ANQGSEA. V lost 6 bases to trimming and J lost 2 bases, with 16 bases between them. The CDR3 coding sequence is TGCAGCGTCCTCTTGGGGACAAGTAACACCGGGGAGCTGTTTTTT. Amino acid sequence: CSVLLGTSNTGELFF.

The chain has TRBV9 and TRBJ2-5, with D tentatively TRBD1 (5 bases). Trimming left V 0 bases short and J 1 base short, with 16 bases between. CDR1 SGDLS and CDR2 YYNGEE come from the germline V gene. The CDR3 has 17 residues. The CDR3 DNA reads TGTGCCAGCAGCGTAGAGGGGCTAGTAGGGTTCCAAGAGACCCAGTACTTC. It encodes CASSVEGLVGFQETQYF.

The rearrangement joins TRBV7-9 to TRBJ1-4, with a tentative D call TRBD1 (6 bases). CDR1 and CDR2 (germline): SEHNR, FQNEAQ (reference sequence). There are 13 residues in the CDR3. V lost 3 bases and J 8 bases, leaving 10 bases between the germline ends. CDR3 protein: CASSFRGGEKLFF. CDR3 in DNA: TGTGCCAGCAGCTTTCGAGGGGGGGAAAAACTGTTTTTT.

J is TRBJ2-1 and V is TRBV5-4; 7 nucleotides match TRBD1. Trimming took 4 bases from V and 6 from J; bases not matched to a gene: 16. This CDR3 has 17 residues. Germline V gene lookup returns CDR1 SGHNT and CDR2 YYREEE (reference sequence). The CDR3 DNA reads TGTGCCAGCAGCAGAACACGTGCGGACAGGCTGATCAATGAGCAGTTCTTC. Protein sequence: CASSRTRADRLINEQFF. Based on the CDR3 plus reference TRBV5-4 and TRBJ2-1, the full variable domain is ETGVTQSPTHLIKTRGQQVTLRCSSQSGHNTVSWYQQALGQGPQFIFQYYREEENGRGNFPPRFSGLQFPNYSSELNVNALELDDSALYLCASSRTRADRLINEQFFGPGTRLTVL.

The chain carries TRBV7-2 and TRBJ2-7; 8 bases are a match to TRBD2. The germline CDR1 and CDR2 sequences are SGHTA and FQGNSA. This CDR3 is built from 12 residues. V dropped 5 bases and J dropped 6; count of bases not matched to a gene: 3. The CDR3 spells CASSVGLVEQYF. The CDR3 nucleotides read TGTGCCAGCAGCGTGGGACTAGTCGAGCAGTACTTC.

CDR3 sequence (DNA): TGCAGCGTTGAGCCGACAGGGGTAGGTGGCTACACCTTC. Translated, it gives CSVEPTGVGGYTF. The gene calls are TRBV29-1 and TRBJ1-2; 8 bases line up with TRBD1. V dropped 3 bases and J dropped 7; count of bases not matched to a gene: 7. This CDR3 contains 13 residues. Germline CDR1 SQVTM, CDR2 ANQGSEA.

This clone has only a few counts. The CDR3 is CAWIRLQAFF. CDR3 coding DNA: TGTGCCTGGATTCGATTGCAAGCTTTCTTT. The J gene is TRBJ1-1, the V gene TRBV30; the D is unclear. Trimming shortened V by 4 bases and J by 9 bases, and 9 bases separated the two germline ends. The CDR3 loop spans 10 amino acids. Germline loops: CDR1 GTSNPN, CDR2 SVGIG (reference sequence).

The V and J genes are TRBV9 and TRBJ2-1; 8 bases align to TRBD2. The CDR3 is 12 amino acids. Germline loops: CDR1 SGDLS, CDR2 YYNGEE. Trimming took 4 bases from V and 12 from J; bases not matched to a gene: 6. The CDR3 sequence is CASSSLAGRQFF. The CDR3 DNA follows: TGTGCCAGCAGCTCTTTAGCGGGGCGGCAGTTCTTC.

V usage is TRBV18 and J usage is TRBJ2-7, with 8 positions matching TRBD1. The J segment lost 3 bases and the V segment lost 3 bases, leaving 4 bases of the junction unmatched. From germline, CDR1 is KGHSH and CDR2 LQKENI. The CDR3 consists of 14 residues. CDR3: CASSPRDRSYEQYF. CDR3 nucleotide sequence: TGTGCCAGCTCACCTAGGGACAGGAGCTACGAGCAGTACTTC.

The V and J genes are TRBV27 and TRBJ2-7; no clear D gene. V shed 6 bases and J shed 6 bases, with 21 bases lying between them. This CDR3 has 15 amino acids. Germline loops: CDR1 MNHEY, CDR2 SMNVEV (reference sequence). The CDR3 loop reads CASSSSVGSLREQYF. DNA of the CDR3: TGTGCCAGCAGCTCCTCCGTGGGCAGTTTGCGCGAGCAGTACTTC.